This T cell receptor (beta chain) was retrieved from a study of Graves' ophthalmopathy and Graves' hyperthyroidism. Study-level points and caveats: Ophthalmopathy progression cases were predicted by the model with roughly 71% sensitivity and 72.22% specificity.

Comments on this clonotype: The antigen is not known.

PBMCs stemmed from 10 ml of fresh peripheral blood. This CDR3 is 15 amino acids long. Trimming cost V 3 bases and J 2 bases; bases outside gene matches: 4. Germline V CDR1 and CDR2: SGDLS, YYNGEE. Scientists amplified the TCR beta CDR3 regions from RNA transcripts. RT-PCR with HTBI primers came first, then second-round multiplex PCR. TCRdb reprocessed the multiplex PCR reads with MiXCR, giving one entry per CDR3 protein. The sample yields roughly 700,000 distinct CDR3 sequences, 40% seen once. The sequenced material came from peripheral blood. The source is an adult man with Graves' ophthalmopathy. The V gene is TRBV9, the J gene TRBJ1-4; 7 bases agree with TRBD1. CDR3: CASSAQGGTNEKLFF. The DNA for the CDR3 is TGTGCCAGCAGCGCCCAGGGGGGGACTAATGAAAAACTGTTTTTT.